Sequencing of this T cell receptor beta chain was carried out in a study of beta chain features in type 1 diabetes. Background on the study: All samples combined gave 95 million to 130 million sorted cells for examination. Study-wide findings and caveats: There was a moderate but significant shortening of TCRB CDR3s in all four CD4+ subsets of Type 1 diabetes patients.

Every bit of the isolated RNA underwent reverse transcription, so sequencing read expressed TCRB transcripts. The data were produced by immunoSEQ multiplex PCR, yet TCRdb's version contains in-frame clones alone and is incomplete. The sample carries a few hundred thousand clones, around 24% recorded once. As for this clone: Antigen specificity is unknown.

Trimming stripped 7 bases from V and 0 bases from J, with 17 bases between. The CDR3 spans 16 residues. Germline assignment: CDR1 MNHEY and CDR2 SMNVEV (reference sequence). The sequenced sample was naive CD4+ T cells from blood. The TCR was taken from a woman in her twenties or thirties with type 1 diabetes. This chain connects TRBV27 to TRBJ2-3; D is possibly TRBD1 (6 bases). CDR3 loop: CASKGQGLFSTDTQYF. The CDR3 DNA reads TGTGCCAGCAAAGGCCAGGGGCTTTTCAGCACAGATACGCAGTATTTT.